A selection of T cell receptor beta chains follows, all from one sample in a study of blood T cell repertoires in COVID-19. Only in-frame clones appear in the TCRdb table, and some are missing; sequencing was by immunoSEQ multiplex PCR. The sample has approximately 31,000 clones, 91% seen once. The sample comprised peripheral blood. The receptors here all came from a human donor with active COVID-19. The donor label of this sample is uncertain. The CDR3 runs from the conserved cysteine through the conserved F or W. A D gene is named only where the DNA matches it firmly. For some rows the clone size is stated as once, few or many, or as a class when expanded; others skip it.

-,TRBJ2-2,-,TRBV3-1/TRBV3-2,CASSQDLPGLFF,TGTGCCAGCAGCCAAGATCTCCCCGGGCTGTTTTTT
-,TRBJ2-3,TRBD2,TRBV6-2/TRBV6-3,CASSRLAGPTDTQYF,TGTGCCAGCAGTCGACTAGCGGGACCCACAGATACGCAGTATTTT
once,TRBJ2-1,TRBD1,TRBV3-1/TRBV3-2,CASSPQTGLLTYNEQFF,TGTGCCAGCAGCCCTCAGACAGGGCTGCTCACCTACAATGAGCAGTTCTTC
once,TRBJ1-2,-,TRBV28,CASSFGTVTHGYTF,TGTGCCAGCAGTTTTGGCACAGTTACACATGGCTACACCTTC
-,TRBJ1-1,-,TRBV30,CAWSATSWGQNTEAFF,TGTGCCTGGAGTGCGACCTCGTGGGGGCAGAACACTGAAGCTTTCTTT
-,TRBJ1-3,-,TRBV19,CASSMYSGNSGNTIYF,TGTGCCAGTAGTATGTATTCGGGGAACTCTGGAAACACCATATATTTT
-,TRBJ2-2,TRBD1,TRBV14,CASSQEYRGRGGELFF,TGTGCCAGCAGCCAAGAGTACAGGGGGCGCGGCGGGGAGCTGTTTTTT
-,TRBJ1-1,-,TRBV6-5,CASSLSQGPGTEAFF,TGTGCCAGCAGTTTGTCACAGGGCCCTGGGACTGAAGCTTTCTTT
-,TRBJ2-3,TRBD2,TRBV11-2,CATASGNTDTQYF,TGTGCCACGGCTAGCGGGAACACAGATACGCAGTATTTT
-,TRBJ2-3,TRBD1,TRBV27,CASSLTGGEDTQYF,TGTGCCAGCAGTTTAACAGGGGGCGAAGATACGCAGTATTTT
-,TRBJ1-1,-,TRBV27,CASSSTQGLPGAFF,TGTGCCAGCAGTTCGACCCAGGGGTTGCCTGGAGCTTTCTTT
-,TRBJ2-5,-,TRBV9,CASSVGGGPGTQYF,TGTGCCAGCAGCGTGGGAGGAGGGCCGGGGACCCAGTACTTC
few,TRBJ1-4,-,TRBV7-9,CASSLAQGNEKLFF,TGTGCCAGCAGCTTAGCCCAGGGTAATGAAAAACTGTTTTTT
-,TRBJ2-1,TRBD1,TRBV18,CASSLQPGQGGNEQFF,TGTGCCAGCTCACTGCAGCCGGGACAGGGAGGAAATGAGCAGTTCTTC
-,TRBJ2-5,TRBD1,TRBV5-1,CASSPGQGQETQYF,TGCGCCAGCAGCCCGGGACAGGGTCAAGAGACCCAGTACTTC
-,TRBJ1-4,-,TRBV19,CASLRQTNEKLFF,TGTGCCAGTCTCCGACAGACTAATGAAAAACTGTTTTTT
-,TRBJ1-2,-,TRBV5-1,CASSSDTRSGYTF,TGCGCCAGCAGCTCGGATACGAGGAGTGGCTACACCTTC
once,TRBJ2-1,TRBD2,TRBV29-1,CSVLIGSGPLGEEQFF,TGCAGCGTTTTAATCGGTAGCGGGCCCCTCGGTGAAGAGCAGTTCTTC
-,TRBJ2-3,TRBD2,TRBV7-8,CASSLLGLAGGKGNTQYF,TGTGCCAGCAGCTTACTGGGACTAGCGGGGGGGAAAGGGAATACGCAGTATTTT
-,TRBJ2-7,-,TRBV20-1,CSATGPAGWHF,TGCAGTGCTACGGGCCCCGCGGGATGGCACTTC
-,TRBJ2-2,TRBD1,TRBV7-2,CASSLGIVGQGRAGELFF,TGTGCCAGCAGCTTAGGGATCGTCGGACAGGGGCGGGCCGGGGAGCTGTTTTTT
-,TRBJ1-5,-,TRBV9,CASSVNTDSNQPQHF,TGTGCCAGCAGCGTAAATACAGATAGCAATCAGCCCCAGCATTTT
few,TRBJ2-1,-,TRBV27,CASSLSDWRQDNEQFF,TGTGCCAGCAGTTTAAGTGATTGGAGACAGGACAATGAGCAGTTCTTC
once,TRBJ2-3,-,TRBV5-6,CASSPTSTDTQYF,TGTGCCAGCAGCCCGACTAGCACAGATACGCAGTATTTT
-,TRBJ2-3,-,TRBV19,CASSMAAVPSTDTQYF,TGTGCCAGTAGTATGGCCGCAGTCCCTAGCACAGATACGCAGTATTTT
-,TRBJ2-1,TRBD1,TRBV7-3,CASSQTGFVFHEQFF,TGTGCCAGCAGCCAGACAGGGTTCGTATTTCATGAGCAGTTCTTC
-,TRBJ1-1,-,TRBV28,CASSFETNTEAFF,TGTGCCAGCAGTTTCGAAACAAACACTGAAGCTTTCTTT
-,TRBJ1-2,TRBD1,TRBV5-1,CASSSGGQGTGYGYTF,TGCGCCAGCAGCTCGGGGGGACAGGGAACAGGGTACGGCTACACCTTC
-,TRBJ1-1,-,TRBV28,CATKPVARPGKAFF,TGTGCCACCAAACCGGTAGCAAGGCCCGGTAAAGCTTTCTTT
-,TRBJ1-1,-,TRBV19,CASSMSGALGAEAFF,TGTGCCAGTAGTATGTCAGGGGCCCTAGGGGCTGAAGCTTTCTTT
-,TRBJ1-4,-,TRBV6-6,CASSSGEKLFF,TGTGCCAGCAGTTCAGGGGAAAAACTGTTTTTT
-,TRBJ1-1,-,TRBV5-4,CASSLGGLQGNTEAFF,TGTGCCAGCAGCTTGGGGGGCCTCCAGGGGAACACTGAAGCTTTCTTT
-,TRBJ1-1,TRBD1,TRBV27,CASSFSPGRGLTEAFF,TGTGCCAGCAGTTTCTCCCCTGGCAGGGGGCTCACTGAAGCTTTCTTT
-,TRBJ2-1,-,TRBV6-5,CASSYPDSHNEQFF,TGTGCCAGCAGTTACCCCGACAGCCACAATGAGCAGTTCTTC
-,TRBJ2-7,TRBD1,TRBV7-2,CASSLGQGALYEQYF,TGTGCCAGCAGCTTAGGACAGGGCGCACTCTACGAGCAGTACTTC
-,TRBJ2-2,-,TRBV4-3,CASSPAGGSNTGELFF,TGCGCCAGCAGCCCCGCCGGGGGATCGAACACCGGGGAGCTGTTTTTT
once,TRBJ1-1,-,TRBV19,CASSFGGGASMNTEAFF,TGTGCCAGTAGTTTCGGGGGGGGCGCATCCATGAACACTGAAGCTTTCTTT
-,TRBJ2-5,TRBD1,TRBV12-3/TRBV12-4,CASSGDRVETQYF,TGTGCCAGCAGTGGGGACAGGGTGGAGACCCAGTACTTC
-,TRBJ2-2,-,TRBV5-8,CASSSRLVNTGELFF,TGTGCCAGCAGCTCGCGTTTGGTGAACACCGGGGAGCTGTTTTTT
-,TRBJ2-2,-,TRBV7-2,CASSFQSYTGELFF,TGTGCCAGCAGCTTCCAAAGCTACACCGGGGAGCTGTTTTTT
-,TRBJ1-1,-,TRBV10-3,CAIKGGPDTEAFF,TGTGCCATCAAGGGGGGGCCAGACACTGAAGCTTTCTTT
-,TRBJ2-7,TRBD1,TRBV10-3,CAITGSRDQGGREQYF,TGTGCCATCACCGGAAGCCGGGACCAAGGGGGCAGGGAGCAGTACTTC
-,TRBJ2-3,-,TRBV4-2,CASSQDPSGDTQYF,TGTGCCAGCAGCCAAGATCCCAGCGGGGATACGCAGTATTTT
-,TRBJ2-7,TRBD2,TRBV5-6,CASSLYWRGDSYEQYF,TGTGCCAGCAGCTTGTATTGGCGGGGGGACTCCTACGAGCAGTACTTC
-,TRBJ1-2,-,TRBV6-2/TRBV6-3,CASSYSAGGPSGYTF,TGTGCCAGCAGTTACTCGGCCGGCGGCCCCTCTGGCTACACCTTC
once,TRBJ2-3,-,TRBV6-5,CASSYGGSKTDTQYF,TGTGCCAGCAGTTACGGCGGGTCTAAGACGGATACGCAGTATTTT